One sample yielded the 32 T cell receptor beta chains listed below, sequenced in a study of cytomegalovirus exposure and HLA in healthy donors. PCR was performed using 60 Vbeta and 13 Jbeta primers. The assay was immunoSEQ multiplex PCR, and TCRdb's table has in-frame clones only and misses some. Counted here are fewer than 120,000 clones, around 80% occurring once; the ten biggest clones make up approximately 5.6%. The sequenced material came from PBMCs. These TCRs come from a man in his thirties or forties in good health and CMV-seropositive.

The CDR3, as DNA: TGTGCCAGCAGCCGCCTTCGGGACCACAGGGGCAAGAACACTGAAGCTTTCTTT. Encoded protein: CASSRLRDHRGKNTEAFF. This sequence joins TRBV5-5 and TRBJ1-1; 7 bases fit TRBD1. The CDR3 covers 18 residues. Germline V gives CDR1 SGHKS, CDR2 YYEKEE (reference sequence). With 4 bases clipped from V and 1 base from J, the junction kept 16 bases outside the gene matches.

This chain uses TRBV7-9 with TRBJ1-2; TRBD1 might be the D (6 bases). The CDR3 extends over 17 amino acids. Germline V lookup: CDR1 SEHNR, CDR2 FQNEAQ (reference sequence). V was clipped by 5 bases and J by 3 bases, with 22 bases between them. Here the CDR3 reads CASSPKTDSADYYGYTF. The CDR3 DNA follows: TGTGCCAGCAGCCCCAAGACGGACAGTGCGGATTACTATGGCTACACCTTC.

This clone has a handful of counts. The junction and the germline gene differ at one end; a read error may be behind it. The gene calls are TRBV4-3 and TRBJ1-1; 8 positions agree with TRBD1. The germline V gene has CDR1 LGHNA and CDR2 YSLEER. The CDR3 is 13 amino acids. CDR3 bases: TGCGCCAGCACCCAACAGGGGGAAGGTGAAGCTTTCTTT. Residues: CASTQQGEGEAFF.

Comments on this clone: The same CDR3 can be traced to other DNA sequences in this sample. This rearrangement joins TRBV5-4 to TRBJ2-3, with 7 nucleotides matching TRBD2. CDR1 and CDR2 (germline): SGHNT, YYREEE (reference sequence). The CDR3 extends over 13 amino acids. J gave up 5 bases and V 0 bases, and 0 bases lay outside the gene matches. The CDR3 DNA sequence: TGTGCCAGCAGCTTGGCGGGGGGAGATACGCAGTATTTT. This codes for CASSLAGGDTQYF.

A remark on this clone: The junction departs from the called germline gene at one end, perhaps through a read error. The chain combines TRBV7-9 with TRBJ1-2; D unclear. Germline assignment: CDR1 SEHNR and CDR2 FQNEAQ (reference sequence). This CDR3 comprises 12 residues. Here the CDR3 DNA reads TGTTCCAGCAGCTTAGGGCTCTATGGCTACACCTTC. Its protein product is CSSSLGLYGYTF. Based on the CDR3 plus reference TRBV7-9 and TRBJ1-2, the full variable domain is DTGVSQNPRHKITKRGQNVTFRCDPISEHNRLYWYRQTLGQGPEFLTYFQNEAQLEKSRLLSDRFSAERPKGSFSTLEIQRTEQGDSAMYLCSSSLGLYGYTFGSGTRLTVV.

In its sample, this clone was seen a few times. J is TRBJ1-2 and V is TRBV5-8; maybe TRBD1 (5 bases). V was pared by 1 base and J by 4 bases, with 14 bases between. The CDR3 extends over 15 amino acids. Germline V lookup: CDR1 SGHTS, CDR2 YDEGEE. The DNA of the CDR3 is TGTGCCAGCAGCTTGTTCGTCCAGGGTCGCTATGGCTACACCTTC. It is translated as CASSLFVQGRYGYTF.

In DNA form, the CDR3 reads TGTGCCAGCAGCTTAGTTACCAGCGGGGGGGCCAATGAGCAGTTCTTC. Its protein product is CASSLVTSGGANEQFF. This chain links TRBV13 with TRBJ2-1, with TRBD2 matching 10 bases. The CDR3 contains 16 residues. Germline-derived CDR1 and CDR2 are PRHDT and FYEKMQ (reference sequence). With V trimmed by 1 base and J by 6 bases, 6 bases remained unmatched.

Here the CDR3 reads CASSLSAVEISNQPQHF. As DNA, the CDR3 is TGTGCCAGCAGTTTATCGGCGGTGGAAATTAGCAATCAGCCCCAGCATTTT. The rearrangement uses TRBV27 and TRBJ1-5; D not resolved. The CDR3 is 17 residues long. V lost 0 bases to trimming and J lost 0 bases, with 12 bases between them. CDR1 MNHEY and CDR2 SMNVEV come from the germline V gene (reference sequence).

This chain links TRBV5-6 with TRBJ1-1; no definite D call. CDR1 SGHDT and CDR2 YYEEEE come from the germline V gene. Trimming took off 1 base at V and 3 bases at J, with 25 bases between the two ends. The CDR3 length is 19 residues. This CDR3 reads CASSLSPPGPSRSHTEAFF. CDR3 in DNA: TGTGCCAGCAGCTTGTCACCTCCGGGCCCTAGCCGATCTCACACTGAAGCTTTCTTT.

This clone was detected only once. The chain carries TRBV30 and TRBJ2-7, with 14 bases aligning to TRBD2. Germline V gene lookup returns CDR1 GTSNPN and CDR2 SVGIG (reference sequence). The CDR3 runs 16 residues. The V gene end was trimmed by 2 bases and the J gene end by 4 bases; junction bases not matched to a gene: 7. Here the CDR3 DNA reads TGTGCCTGGAGTAAGGTCCGACTAGCGGGGGGGTACGAGCAGTACTTC. It specifies CAWSKVRLAGGYEQYF.

The chain combines TRBV7-2 with TRBJ2-1, with a tentative D call TRBD2 (5 bases). Trimming shortened V by 2 bases and J by 8 bases, and 7 bases separated the two germline ends. The CDR3 length is 12 residues. Germline CDR1 reads SGHTA; CDR2 reads FQGNSA. The CDR3 coding sequence is TGTGCCAGCAGCTTAAGAGGGTATGAGCAGTTCTTC. This sequence encodes CASSLRGYEQFF.

The gene calls are TRBV19 and TRBJ1-4, with D possibly matching TRBD1 (6 bases). The germline gives CDR1 LNHDA, CDR2 SQIVND (reference sequence). V lost 3 bases and J lost 0, with 17 bases in between. The CDR3 is 18 residues long. In nucleotides, the CDR3 is TGTGCCAGTAGTATCGATGGACAACAGGGTTCAACTAATGAAAAACTGTTTTTT. Amino acids: CASSIDGQQGSTNEKLFF.

This clone was seen only a few times. V gene TRBV20-1 combines with J gene TRBJ2-1; D is ambiguous. The germline V gene has CDR1 DFQATT and CDR2 SNEGSKA (reference sequence). The length of the CDR3 is 11 residues. DNA of the CDR3: TGCAGCACCACGGAGTACAATGAGCAGTTCTTC. Translating it yields CSTTEYNEQFF.

This clone was detected a few times. This sequence joins TRBV4-1 and TRBJ1-1; D perhaps matches TRBD1 (6 bases). The ends were cut back, 8 bases at V and 0 bases at J, with 16 bases in the middle. The germline CDR1 and CDR2 sequences are MGHRA and YSYEKL. The CDR3 totals 15 residues. In DNA form, the CDR3 reads TGCGCCAGCGGATCGGCAGGGGTCATGAACACTGAAGCTTTCTTT. Translation: CASGSAGVMNTEAFF.

J is TRBJ2-4 and V is TRBV6-1; TRBD1 agrees at 10 bases. Germline CDR1 is MNHNS and CDR2 is SASEGT. V trimming: 0 bases; J trimming: 0 bases; junction bases outside the gene matches: 11. This CDR3 has 20 residues. This CDR3 reads CASSEAPDRGRTLAKNIQYF. CDR3 DNA sequence: TGTGCCAGCAGTGAAGCTCCAGACAGGGGGCGGACTCTAGCCAAAAACATTCAGTACTTC.

V gene TRBV27 combines with J gene TRBJ2-7; 10 positions agree with TRBD1. The germline V gene has CDR1 MNHEY and CDR2 SMNVEV (reference sequence). This CDR3 is 15 amino acids long. With 0 bases clipped from V and 3 bases from J, the junction kept 2 bases outside the gene matches. The CDR3 here is CASSLSGQGYYEQYF. In DNA, the CDR3 is TGTGCCAGCAGTTTATCGGGACAGGGGTACTACGAGCAGTACTTC.

This chain joins TRBV18 and TRBJ2-5; no reliable D call. Germline loops: CDR1 KGHSH, CDR2 LQKENI. This CDR3 comprises 14 residues. The V gene lost 1 base and the J gene lost 1 base, with 7 bases spanning the gap. CDR3 sequence reads: CASSPRHLQETQYF. The DNA of the CDR3 is TGTGCCAGCTCACCACGACACCTCCAAGAGACCCAGTACTTC.

The chain is built from TRBV30 and TRBJ1-1; weak D call: TRBD1 (6 bases). The germline V and J ends were trimmed by 2 bases and 0 bases, with 10 bases remaining between them. CDR1 and CDR2 (germline): GTSNPN, SVGIG (reference sequence). The CDR3 contains 14 residues. CDR3 coding DNA: TGTGCCTGGAGTCGAGGGACAATGAACACTGAAGCTTTCTTT. Translating gives CAWSRGTMNTEAFF.

This clone appeared a few times. The chain uses TRBV6-1 and TRBJ2-1; 9 positions match TRBD1. Germline values: CDR1 MNHNS, CDR2 SASEGT. This CDR3 region has 14 residues. V dropped 6 bases and J dropped 7; count of bases not matched to a gene: 7. In nucleotides, the CDR3 is TGTGCCAGCAGGGTGGGACAGGGAAGTAATGAGCAGTTCTTC. Translation gives CASRVGQGSNEQFF.

The rearrangement uses TRBV19 and TRBJ2-1; the match to TRBD2 covers 14 bases. V was clipped by 1 base and J by 1 base; unmatched bases: 3. This CDR3 contains 18 residues. Germline values: CDR1 LNHDA, CDR2 SQIVND (reference sequence). CDR3 amino acids: CASSIGLAGGPSYNEQFF. In nucleotides, the CDR3 is TGTGCCAGTAGTATAGGACTAGCGGGGGGGCCGTCCTACAATGAGCAGTTCTTC.

V gene TRBV27 combines with J gene TRBJ2-7; 8 bases are shared with TRBD1. Per germline, CDR1 MNHEY and CDR2 SMNVEV (reference sequence). The CDR3 covers 14 residues. Trimming removed 3 bases from V and 4 bases from J; junction bases left unmatched: 5. The CDR3 is CASSFQGAIYEQYF. The CDR3 DNA is TGTGCCAGCAGTTTCCAGGGGGCGATTTACGAGCAGTACTTC.

V usage is TRBV11-2 and J usage is TRBJ1-1; 9 positions match TRBD1. The CDR3 runs 14 residues. From germline, CDR1 is SGHAT and CDR2 FQNNGV. Trimming took 5 bases from V and 5 from J; bases not matched to a gene: 6. CDR3 DNA sequence: TGTGCCAGCAGCCCCGGGACAGGGCGTACTGAAGCTTTCTTT. Translated, it gives CASSPGTGRTEAFF.

The chain couples TRBV7-9 to TRBJ2-1; 11 bases line up with TRBD1. Germline V CDR1 and CDR2: SEHNR, FQNEAQ (reference sequence). This CDR3 comprises 16 residues. With V trimmed by 5 bases and J by 7 bases, 10 bases remained unmatched. The CDR3 region has the DNA TGTGCCAGCAGCGCTCGGACAGGGGGCTTGGGAAATGAGCAGTTCTTC. It translates to CASSARTGGLGNEQFF.

The chain employs TRBV9 and TRBJ1-2, with 8 bases that match TRBD1. Germline-derived CDR1 and CDR2 are SGDLS and YYNGEE. The CDR3 is made up of 14 amino acids. Trimming removed 0 bases from V and 2 bases from J; junction bases left unmatched: 0. The CDR3 sequence is CASSVAGGNYGYTF. CDR3 sequence (DNA): TGTGCCAGCAGCGTAGCAGGGGGCAACTATGGCTACACCTTC. Full variable domain (remainder filled in from reference TRBV9 and TRBJ1-2): DSGVTQTPKHLITATGQRVTLRCSPRSGDLSVYWYQQSLDQGLQFLIQYYNGEERAKGNILERFSAQQFPDLHSELNLSSLELGDSALYFCASSVAGGNYGYTFGSGTRLTVV.

The chain joins TRBV5-6 to TRBJ2-2, with TRBD2 matching over 8 bases. This CDR3 is 16 amino acids long. Trimming removed 0 bases from V and 0 bases from J; junction bases left unmatched: 1. Looked up from germline, CDR1 is SGHDT and CDR2 is YYEEEE. CDR3 amino acids: CASSLEAGANTGELFF. The CDR3, as DNA: TGTGCCAGCAGCTTGGAAGCGGGGGCGAACACCGGGGAGCTGTTTTTT. The entire variable domain, with the rest obtained from reference TRBV5-6 and TRBJ2-2, is as follows: DAGVTQSPTHLIKTRGQQVTLRCSPKSGHDTVSWYQQALGQGPQFIFQYYEEEERQRGNFPDRFSGHQFPNYSSELNVNALLLGDSALYLCASSLEAGANTGELFFGEGSRLTVL.

This chain uses TRBV9 with TRBJ2-1; TRBD1 aligns across 10 bases. The V gene's germline CDR1 is SGDLS and CDR2 YYNGEE. V was pared by 2 bases and J by 8 bases, with 16 bases of the junction left unmatched. The CDR3 runs 18 residues. The CDR3 sequence: CASSVRDRGGVGYDEQFF. The CDR3 DNA sequence: TGTGCCAGCAGCGTCCGGGACAGGGGAGGGGTAGGGTACGATGAGCAGTTCTTC.

The rearrangement uses TRBV11-3 and TRBJ2-5; no clear D gene. In germline, CDR1 is SGHNT, CDR2 YENEEA. The V end lost 1 base, the J end lost 4 bases, and 10 bases lay between the germline ends. This CDR3 is 14 amino acids long. The CDR3 reads CASSLGASRETQYF. The DNA for the CDR3 is TGTGCCAGCAGCTTAGGGGCGAGCAGAGAGACCCAGTACTTC.

The rearrangement uses TRBV15 and TRBJ2-2, with 7 nucleotides matching TRBD2. The CDR3 is 14 residues long. Germline values: CDR1 LNHNV, CDR2 YYDKDF (reference sequence). V lost 7 bases and J lost 3; bases outside the gene matches: 5. The CDR3 sequence is CATTGGFYTGELFF. CDR3 coding DNA: TGTGCCACCACCGGGGGGTTTTACACCGGGGAGCTGTTTTTT.

The chain couples TRBV18 to TRBJ2-1; TRBD1 might be the D (6 bases). This CDR3 has 13 residues. Germline loops: CDR1 KGHSH, CDR2 LQKENI. The ends were cut back, 0 bases at V and 13 bases at J, with 13 bases in the middle. CDR3 region: CASSPPGAMSQFF. The DNA for the CDR3 is TGTGCCAGCTCACCACCGGGGGCGATGTCCCAGTTCTTC.

The chain is built from TRBV18 and TRBJ1-2, with 7 bases identical to TRBD1. The CDR3 contains 14 residues. Per germline, CDR1 KGHSH and CDR2 LQKENI. Germline trimming cut 1 base from V and 6 bases from J; bases unmatched to any gene: 5. The chain's CDR3 is CASSPQGGDNGYTF. CDR3 in DNA: TGTGCCAGCTCACCACAAGGGGGCGACAATGGCTACACCTTC.

The J gene is TRBJ2-2, the V gene TRBV2, with 8 bases aligning to TRBD1. CDR3 length: 14 amino acids. J was trimmed by 6 bases and V by 6 bases; bases with no gene match: 6. The V gene's germline CDR1 is SNHLY and CDR2 FYNNEI. Here the CDR3 DNA reads TGTGCCAGCAGCGCTCAGGGGGCAGCCGGGGAGCTGTTTTTT. Amino acid sequence: CASSAQGAAGELFF.

The V gene is TRBV19, the J gene TRBJ1-5, with 11 positions matching TRBD1. The V segment lost 5 bases and the J segment 4 bases; nucleotides outside the gene matches: 7. The CDR3 extends over 16 amino acids. Germline V gene sequence: CDR1 LNHDA, CDR2 SQIVND (reference sequence). The CDR3 DNA reads as TGTGCCAGTAGTCCGGGGACAGGGGGTGGGAATCAGCCCCAGCATTTT. Protein sequence: CASSPGTGGGNQPQHF. The full variable domain, its missing parts supplied by reference TRBV19 and TRBJ1-5, is DGGITQSPKYLFRKEGQNVTLSCEQNLNHDAMYWYRQDPGQGLRLIYYSQIVNDFQKGDIAEGYSVSREKKESFPLTVTSAQKNPTAFYLCASSPGTGGGNQPQHFGDGTRLSIL.